This record concerns one T cell receptor beta chain sequence. The antigen it binds to is not known. Receptors were amplified or captured by the immunoSEQ multiplex PCR assay. For the multiplex PCR, a mixture combining 60 forward primers for TCR Vbeta segments and 13 reverse primers for TCR Jbeta segments was used. A multiplex PCR assay on genomic DNA amplified the CDR3 region of rearranged TCR beta genes. The Illumina HiSeq System was used to sequence the amplified TCR beta libraries as 87-base-pair reads. Processing in the source paper ran as follows. A later analysis tallied tens of millions of unique TCR beta chains across the 550 to 850 repertoires, and approximately 11 million of those chains were shared by two or more donors. Raw reads were error-corrected and collapsed into unique sequences with a nearest-neighbor algorithm that merged closely related sequences to remove PCR and sequencing errors. CDR3 sequences were aligned to IMGT reference sequences to assign V, D and J gene segments. Each retained sequence needed at least a six-nucleotide match to both a V gene segment and a J gene segment. A rearrangement was called productive if the CDR3 had no stop codons and remained in frame with V and J, and every other rearrangement was called non-productive. Following IMGT convention, CDR3 was defined as the stretch from the second conserved V-encoded cysteine up to the conserved J-encoded phenylalanine. In an earlier analysis of around 640 of the donors, sequences lacking an unambiguous match to a single V gene segment were excluded. An earlier analysis of approximately 590 of the donors called V segments functional above 56.7% productive rearrangements and segregating when the between-donor standard deviation exceeded 5%. A statistical classification framework was developed to diagnose cytomegalovirus status using the catalog of TCR beta chain sequences. V and J gene assignment, in a later analysis, came from comparing TCR nucleotide sequences with IMGT/GENE-DB human TR gene sequences. The TCRdist pipeline was used in a later analysis to assign CDR3 sequences and most-parsimonious VDJ recombination scenarios. In a later analysis, every TCR beta chain was defined by the combination of its CDR3 amino acid sequence and its V-gene family, and reads without a unique V-gene family were dropped. As a way to deal with suspected cross-contamination and a sequencing artifact, a later analysis dropped over 550 nucleotide sequences that were highly shared and had low generation probability. In a later analysis, a clonal expansion index for each public chain was calculated from normalized within-repertoire ranks of inferred template counts. A later analysis computed generation probabilities with a VDJ recombination model fitted to out-of-frame rearrangements, and checked the results against IGoR. In a later analysis, TCR-TCR, TCR-HLA and TCR-CMV co-occurrence was scored with hypergeometric tests, and a repertoire-size bias correction was applied to TCR pairs. False discovery rates were estimated in a later analysis by permuting HLA or CMV assignments 20 times. In a later analysis, co-occurring TCRs were grouped with DBSCAN, and TCRdist sequence similarity was added when clustering was performed within HLA-allele-positive subsets. Co-occurrence clustering excluded repertoires with fewer than 30,000 or more than 120,000 public chains, plus five with anomalous nucleotide sharing. TCRdb's version of the immuneACCESS table is confined to in-frame rearrangements and falls short of the full clone set. An unresolved V gene accounts for under half of the shortfall where checked; the remainder is of unknown origin. That table furnishes V, J and clone size, whereas the DNA furnished D and trimming. The sample has 150,000 to 200,000 clones on record. The ten largest account for roughly 1.3% of the sample.

This sample is drawn from a study of cytomegalovirus exposure and HLA in healthy donors (TCRdb year 2017). For the study in its entirety: An earlier analysis of fewer than 750 of the donors reported 276 Gb of sequence data and 90 million to 120 million unique TCR beta sequences obtained from approximately 180 million T cells. An early release that covered around 590 HLA-typed donors contained approximately 290 gigabases of sequencing data and tens of millions of unique TCR sequences. The genetic ancestry cluster associated with self-reported Caucasian donors included around four fifths of the approximately 430 genotyped donors. The study aimed to test whether cataloging public T cell receptors could reveal signatures of past pathogen exposure. The T cell repertoires of several hundred subjects were profiled by immunosequencing and related to cytomegalovirus serostatus. A separate validation cohort of roughly 130 different subjects was used in addition to the roughly 700-subject first cohort. To predict cytomegalovirus infection status, the study brought together high-throughput TCR immunosequencing, statistical association of individual TCRs with disease status, and machine learning. A later analysis re-examined previously published TCR beta repertoires from more than 600 donors and added high-resolution HLA genotyping to investigate patterns of TCR occurrence. In the later analysis, no new phenotypic data were used to find candidate immune exposures; instead, reliance was placed on TCR beta sequences and their occurrence across donors. To decide whether each TCR beta V gene segment behaved as functional or pseudogenic, an earlier analysis of some 570 of the donors relied on high-throughput TCR beta sequencing. Donor age, sex, ethnicity and CMV serostatus were compiled together with the repertoire data. A later genetic analysis took genome-wide SNP genotypes for about 60% of the roughly 670 donors and used that subset as a discovery cohort. Every discovery cohort repertoire had been produced on one sequencing platform. Both class I and class II loci were covered by HLA typing, at four-digit resolution. Typing coverage differed by locus: A, B, C, DRB1 and DQB1 were typed in roughly 620-630 donors, DQA1 in 522, DPA1 in around 580, and DPB1 in roughly 470. About 5 DR-DQ haplotypes were handled as single units for association and clustering, since linkage in the cohort was strong. Across approximately 400 genotyped donors of the cohort, an average of about 240,000 unique TCR beta nucleotide sequences per donor were sequenced, and approximately 19% of those sequences were non-productive. General findings and caveats noted by the study authors: A group of highly shared sequence variants was considered likely to be a technical artifact of the sequencing pipeline. A later genetic analysis reported fewer N-insertions in productive TCRs among donors in an Asian-associated ancestry cluster than the roughly 700-donor mean. The study gave a list of about 170 TCR beta chains associated with cytomegalovirus. Some IMGT-functional V segments, including TRBV6-2 and TRBV6-3, could not be distinguished by the 87-base-pair reads and were therefore excluded. A further reported finding was that TCR beta sequences accurately predicted the HLA-A and HLA-B alleles for most subjects in the first cohort. Immune exposure information for the cohort was limited to CMV serostatus. In vitro tests confirmed that a few of the cytomegalovirus-associated TCR beta chains recognize cytomegalovirus antigens. According to a later analysis, most CMV-associated TCR beta chains appeared to be HLA-restricted, and the HLA associations seemed to be driven largely by CMV exposure. When HLA alleles, especially DR and DQ, strongly co-occurred, attributing TCR associations to individual alleles was difficult. Because HLA typing was unavailable for some donors at each locus, only the typed subset was used in association tests. The authors suggested that the approach could potentially be generalized to other disease states and immunological phenotypes. Because counts were too low, about 18 rarely observed V segments, including chromosome 9 orphons, were excluded from the earlier analysis of 587 of the donors. Across donors, most TCR sequences were observed very rarely, whereas some public TCRs were present in many individuals. According to a later analysis, TCR association rates differed among HLA loci, with DRB1 alleles showing the most associated TCRs and HLA-C alleles showing the fewest. In a later analysis, around 17,000 TCR beta sequences were associated with specific HLA alleles at a false discovery rate of 0.05. In both the original and validation cohorts, the classifier was reported to diagnose cytomegalovirus status with high specificity and sensitivity. Linkage disequilibrium might explain the correlated functional status among segregating V segments, but an unknown experimental factor could not be ruled out. An association between a missense DCLRE1C variant and V-gene and J-gene trimming of TCR beta chains was found in a later genetic analysis and replicated in an independent cohort. Sequencing depth was assumed to be roughly uniform across donors in the presence/absence analyses, though that assumption may not hold. This cohort had only TCR beta chains sequenced, and the lack of alpha or paired-chain data limited which features could be detected. A later analysis reported that several top co-occurrence clusters appeared linked to parvovirus B19, influenza, CMV and Epstein-Barr virus. A later analysis found that HLA-associated TCR beta chains were more clonally expanded and had lower generation probabilities than equally common non-associated chains. Broadly in line with IMGT annotations, most TCR beta V segments showed up in productive rearrangements about 87% or about 30% of the time in an earlier analysis of several hundred of the donors.

The CDR3 runs 15 amino acids, cysteine and phenylalanine included. Only the CDR3 region is kept as DNA, spanning 45 bases read in frame from base 1. From a lookup of the germline V gene (reference sequence), CDR1 and CDR2 are SGHNT and YYREEE. V is cut by 4 bases and J by 2 bases, and the space between the germline ends is 16 bases. The cohort comprised around 700 healthy bone marrow donors. At the time of sampling, all cohort members were nominally healthy, though unrecorded immune exposures were likely present. The donor was CMV seronegative and was included in the group of about 350 seronegative cohort members. Each donor provided a peripheral blood sample, and peripheral blood mononuclear cells were used for TCR beta sequencing. Genomic DNA extraction from the blood cell samples was performed with the Qiagen DNeasy Blood Extraction Kit.

Recombination joined TRBV5-4 with TRBJ2-7; the D segment could be TRBD1, given 5 matching bases. The sequence derives from a woman between 55 and 75 years old in good health and CMV-seronegative. Source material: PBMCs. The base sequence is TGTGCCAGCAGCGAAGGATATGGGGCCGCCTACGAGCAGTACTTC. Its amino acids are CASSEGYGAAYEQYF.